Given below is one TCR beta chain in context. This sample is part of a study of blood T cell repertoires in COVID-19. About the study: Whether acute or convalescent, the COVID-19 samples came from the United States, Italy and Spain.

CDR3 length: 15 residues. Repertoires were generated with immunoSEQ multiplex PCR, while TCRdb's copy carries only in-frame clones and drops some. The sample carries 200,000 to 300,000 clones, about 88% recorded once. The chain carries TRBV21-1 and TRBJ1-4; TRBD1 is the table's D call and was not checked against the DNA. TRBV21-1 has pseudogene status. The sequence came from an older woman with COVID-19, enrolled during active disease. The sample consisted of peripheral blood. CDR3 coding DNA: TGTGCCAGCAGCAAAGGTCGCAGTCTCAATGAAAAACTGTTTTTT. This codes for CASSKGRSLNEKLFF.